This is a list of T cell receptor beta chains from one sample in a study of cytomegalovirus exposure and HLA in healthy donors. Repertoires were generated with immunoSEQ multiplex PCR, while TCRdb's copy carries only in-frame clones and drops some. The sample consists of 100,000 to 150,000 clones, 65% to 90% of them appearing once. The sequenced sample was PBMCs. Receptors originate from a man between 18 and 35 years old in good health and CMV-seronegative. Each CDR3 is given with its conserved first and last residue. A D gene is named only where the DNA matches it firmly. Only some rows state a clone size, as once, few, many or a class for expanded clones.

D: NA
J: TRBJ2-1
size: NA
V: TRBV28
CDR3: CASSGGRLAFWIF
DNA: TGTGCCAGCAGTGGCGGTCGTCTAGCGTTTTGGATCTTC

D: TRBD2
J: TRBJ2-3
size: NA
V: TRBV27
CDR3: CASSLLPGGRADTQYF
DNA: TGTGCCAGCAGTTTACTTCCGGGGGGGCGCGCAGATACGCAGTATTTT

D: NA
J: TRBJ2-1
size: NA
V: TRBV9
CDR3: CASSKTSLEQFF
DNA: TGTGCCAGCAGCAAGACAAGTTTGGAGCAGTTCTTC

D: NA
J: TRBJ1-1
size: NA
V: TRBV30
CDR3: CAWSVMGTPKAFF
DNA: TGTGCCTGGAGTGTTATGGGGACACCGAAAGCTTTCTTT

D: TRBD1
J: TRBJ1-2
size: NA
V: TRBV27
CDR3: CASGPQGRGLRIDGYTF
DNA: TGTGCCAGCGGGCCGCAGGGCAGGGGGCTTCGGATTGATGGCTACACCTTC

D: TRBD1
J: TRBJ1-1
size: NA
V: TRBV6-5
CDR3: CASSYSGTGGMAFF
DNA: TGTGCCAGCAGTTACTCTGGGACAGGAGGTATGGCTTTCTTT

D: TRBD1
J: TRBJ1-1
size: NA
V: TRBV7-9
CDR3: CASSLDRVRGTEAFF
DNA: TGTGCCAGCAGCTTGGACAGGGTGCGGGGAACTGAAGCTTTCTTT

D: NA
J: TRBJ1-1
size: NA
V: TRBV29-1
CDR3: CSVDPPGDTEAFF
DNA: TGCAGCGTTGACCCCCCGGGGGACACTGAAGCTTTCTTT

D: NA
J: TRBJ2-2
size: NA
V: TRBV19
CDR3: CASSVPRQRDTGELFF
DNA: TGTGCCAGTAGTGTCCCGAGGCAGAGGGACACCGGGGAGCTGTTTTTT

D: TRBD1
J: TRBJ1-2
size: once
V: TRBV7-9
CDR3: CASSFHTGGYGYTF
DNA: TGTGCCAGCAGCTTCCATACAGGGGGCTATGGCTACACCTTC

D: NA
J: TRBJ1-1
size: NA
V: TRBV7-9
CDR3: CASSLGAHQNTEAFF
DNA: TGTGCCAGCAGCTTAGGGGCGCACCAGAACACTGAAGCTTTCTTT

D: TRBD1
J: TRBJ1-2
size: NA
V: TRBV14
CDR3: CASSQRTGGGYTF
DNA: TGTGCCAGCAGCCAAAGGACAGGGGGTGGCTACACCTTC

D: NA
J: TRBJ1-6
size: NA
V: TRBV5-1
CDR3: CASSPGGSSYNSPLHF
DNA: TGCGCCAGCAGCCCGGGAGGGAGCTCCTATAATTCACCCCTCCACTTT

D: NA
J: TRBJ1-1
size: NA
V: TRBV19
CDR3: CASSTDRNTEAFF
DNA: TGTGCCAGTAGTACAGACAGGAACACTGAAGCTTTCTTT

D: NA
J: TRBJ2-7
size: NA
V: TRBV18
CDR3: CASSPGEAGAEQYF
DNA: TGTGCCAGCTCACCAGGGGAGGCCGGAGCCGAGCAGTACTTC

D: NA
J: TRBJ1-2
size: NA
V: TRBV7-2
CDR3: CASSLDRQIYGYTF
DNA: TGTGCCAGCAGCTTAGATCGACAGATTTATGGCTACACCTTC

D: TRBD1
J: TRBJ1-6
size: NA
V: TRBV28
CDR3: CASSRGQLVSYNSPLHF
DNA: TGTGCCAGCAGCCGGGGACAGTTGGTCTCCTATAATTCACCCCTCCACTTT

D: TRBD1
J: TRBJ1-4
size: NA
V: TRBV5-4
CDR3: CASSLNRDRGSGKLFF
DNA: TGTGCCAGCAGCTTAAACCGGGACAGGGGATCCGGAAAACTGTTTTTT

D: NA
J: TRBJ2-1
size: NA
V: TRBV7-9
CDR3: CASSNRVWEQFF
DNA: TGTGCCAGCAGCAACAGGGTTTGGGAGCAGTTCTTC

D: NA
J: TRBJ2-4
size: NA
V: TRBV30
CDR3: CAWGQSNIQYF
DNA: TGTGCCTGGGGACAGTCAAACATTCAGTACTTC

D: NA
J: TRBJ2-5
size: NA
V: TRBV9
CDR3: CASSVDPVRQETQYF
DNA: TGTGCCAGCAGCGTAGATCCAGTACGACAAGAGACCCAGTACTTC

D: NA
J: TRBJ1-1
size: NA
V: TRBV7-2
CDR3: CASSLMWATNTEAFF
DNA: TGTGCCAGCAGCTTAATGTGGGCTACGAACACTGAAGCTTTCTTT

D: TRBD2
J: TRBJ2-2
size: NA
V: TRBV28
CDR3: CASSLYGGGATGELFF
DNA: TGTGCCAGCAGTTTATATGGCGGGGGGGCCACCGGGGAGCTGTTTTTT

D: NA
J: TRBJ1-1
size: NA
V: TRBV7-9
CDR3: CASSFWGGISEAFF
DNA: TGTGCCAGCAGCTTCTGGGGCGGGATTAGCGAAGCTTTCTTT

D: NA
J: TRBJ1-5
size: NA
V: TRBV30
CDR3: CAWRNRESNQPQHF
DNA: TGTGCCTGGAGAAACAGGGAATCCAATCAGCCCCAGCATTTT

D: TRBD1
J: TRBJ1-6
size: NA
V: TRBV7-2
CDR3: CASSSLQGATYNSPLHF
DNA: TGTGCCAGCAGCTCGTTACAGGGGGCCACCTATAATTCACCCCTCCACTTT

D: NA
J: TRBJ2-5
size: NA
V: TRBV5-1
CDR3: CASQVQGGLQETQYF
DNA: TGCGCCAGTCAGGTACAGGGTGGGTTACAAGAGACCCAGTACTTC

D: NA
J: TRBJ1-4
size: few
V: TRBV11-3
CDR3: CASSFLWRELFF
DNA: TGTGCCAGCAGCTTCCTTTGGAGGGAACTGTTTTTT

D: TRBD1
J: TRBJ2-1
size: NA
V: TRBV2
CDR3: CASSVGQRNEQFF
DNA: TGTGCCAGCAGTGTGGGACAGCGGAATGAGCAGTTCTTC

D: TRBD1
J: TRBJ2-3
size: NA
V: TRBV6-5
CDR3: CASSYRQGLRADTQYF
DNA: TGTGCCAGCAGTTACCGACAGGGTTTGAGAGCAGATACGCAGTATTTT

D: TRBD2
J: TRBJ2-2
size: NA
V: TRBV10-1
CDR3: CASSESRRGDTGELFF
DNA: TGCGCCAGCAGTGAGTCGAGGCGGGGGGACACCGGGGAGCTGTTTTTT

D: TRBD1
J: TRBJ1-1
size: NA
V: TRBV18
CDR3: CASSPLTGDTEAFF
DNA: TGTGCCAGCTCACCACTCACAGGGGACACTGAAGCTTTCTTT

D: NA
J: TRBJ1-2
size: NA
V: TRBV28
CDR3: CASSRQYPGRRVNYGYTF
DNA: TGTGCCAGCAGCCGACAGTACCCGGGCCGTAGGGTCAACTATGGCTACACCTTC

D: TRBD1
J: TRBJ1-1
size: few
V: TRBV4-1
CDR3: CASSQERTGQAAAEAFF
DNA: TGCGCCAGCAGCCAAGAAAGAACGGGACAGGCGGCAGCTGAAGCTTTCTTT

D: NA
J: TRBJ1-1
size: NA
V: TRBV19
CDR3: CASSPSGRANTEAFF
DNA: TGTGCCAGTAGCCCCTCCGGGAGAGCTAACACTGAAGCTTTCTTT